This entry lists 15 T cell receptor beta chains sequenced from one sample in a study of blood T cell repertoires in COVID-19. This table comes from immunoSEQ multiplex PCR, and its TCRdb copy is limited to in-frame clones, with some not included. The sample shows about 53,000 clones, about 86% of them seen only once. The material sequenced was peripheral blood. The receptor set was obtained from a man over 45 with acute or convalescent COVID-19.

Comment on this clone: The junction departs from the called germline gene at one end, perhaps through a read error. The genes are TRBV7-3 and TRBJ2-3; D is undetermined. Looked up from germline, CDR1 is SGHTA and CDR2 is FQGTGA. This CDR3 comprises 13 residues. CDR3 nucleotides: TGTGCCAGCAGCTTAAGATTTATAGATAGGCAGTATTTT. This encodes CASSLRFIDRQYF.

The rearrangement joins TRBV5-4 to TRBJ1-5; no reliable D call. V gave up 4 bases and J gave up 5 bases, with 10 bases separating them. The germline V gene has CDR1 SGHNT and CDR2 YYREEE (reference sequence). CDR3 length: 13 residues. The CDR3 loop is CASSLSPDQPQHF. CDR3 sequence (DNA): TGTGCCAGCAGCCTATCCCCCGATCAGCCCCAGCATTTT.

V gene TRBV2 combines with J gene TRBJ2-7; maybe TRBD2 (6 bases). The CDR3 totals 13 residues. V was shortened by 7 bases and J by 6 bases, with 16 bases between the two germline ends. Germline CDR1 is SNHLY and CDR2 is FYNNEI. CDR3 loop: CASNPGGSSEQYF. The CDR3 DNA sequence: TGTGCCAGCAACCCCGGGGGATCAAGCGAGCAGTACTTC.

The chain employs TRBV6-5 and TRBJ2-7; D possibly corresponds to TRBD1 (6 bases). V lost 5 bases, J lost 6 bases, and 11 bases lay in between. This CDR3 contains 12 residues. CDR1 is MNHEY and CDR2 is SVGAGI in the germline V gene. The CDR3 protein is CASSPRGSEQYF. As DNA, the CDR3 is TGTGCCAGCAGTCCCAGGGGAAGCGAGCAGTACTTC.

This chain joins TRBV30 and TRBJ2-1; the D gene is possibly TRBD2 (5 bases). Germline V gene lookup returns CDR1 GTSNPN and CDR2 SVGIG (reference sequence). The CDR3 contains 14 residues. Trimming stripped 0 bases from V and 8 bases from J, with 14 bases between. Written as DNA, the CDR3 is TGTGCCTGGAGTGTAGGCGTCGGGGTGGATGAGCAGTTCTTC. Encoded protein: CAWSVGVGVDEQFF.

This clone has a single count. J is TRBJ2-3 and V is TRBV6-5; 8 bases agree with TRBD2. The CDR3 is 15 residues long. V shed 6 bases and J 0 bases; nucleotides not matched to a gene: 5. Germline CDR1 and CDR2: MNHEY and SVGAGI. CDR3 amino acids: CASRLLAVSTDTQYF. CDR3 DNA sequence: TGTGCCAGCAGACTACTAGCGGTTAGCACAGATACGCAGTATTTT.

The chain recombines TRBV7-8 with TRBJ2-7; TRBD2 is a possible D gene (8 bases). Germline V gene lookup returns CDR1 SGHVS and CDR2 FQNEAQ. The CDR3 is 16 amino acids. V shed 5 bases and J shed 4 bases, with 21 bases lying between them. The CDR3 spells CASSLRGRGAGYEQYF. In nucleotides, the CDR3 is TGTGCCAGCAGCCTAAGGGGGCGGGGGGCTGGTTACGAGCAGTACTTC.

The genes are TRBV6-5 and TRBJ1-5, with D uncertain. CDR3 size: 14 residues. Germline assignment: CDR1 MNHEY and CDR2 SVGAGI. The germline V and J ends were trimmed by 0 bases and 2 bases, with 5 bases remaining between them. CDR3 loop: CASSYSGGNQPQHF. The CDR3 coding sequence is TGTGCCAGCAGTTACTCAGGAGGCAATCAGCCCCAGCATTTT.

This chain uses TRBV6-6 with TRBJ2-1, with 7 bases lining up with TRBD2. The CDR3 is 12 residues long. From germline, CDR1 is MNHNY and CDR2 SVGAGI (reference sequence). With 5 bases clipped from V and 14 bases from J, the junction kept 9 bases outside the gene matches. This chain's CDR3 is CASSATGTKEFF. The CDR3 DNA reads TGTGCCAGCAGTGCCACCGGGACTAAAGAGTTCTTC.

The gene calls are TRBV27 and TRBJ1-2; no clear D. Deletions cut 3 bases from V and 1 base from J, with 9 bases between. This CDR3 is 14 amino acids long. The germline gives CDR1 MNHEY, CDR2 SMNVEV (reference sequence). CDR3 bases: TGTGCCAGCAGTTTTTCCGGGGTTAACTATGGCTACACCTTC. It translates to CASSFSGVNYGYTF.

This chain links TRBV12-5 with TRBJ2-3; D is unresolved. The CDR3 spans 14 residues. In germline, CDR1 is LGHNT, CDR2 FRNRAP. The V gene lost 0 bases and the J gene lost 1 base, with 5 bases spanning the gap. CDR3: CASGLVLGTDTQYF. The CDR3, as DNA: TGTGCTAGTGGTTTGGTACTTGGCACAGATACGCAGTATTTT.

This clone appeared a single time. CDR3 nucleotide sequence: TGTGCCAGCAGCTCCCGGACTAGCGGGATGTACAATGAGCAGTTCTTC. Protein sequence: CASSSRTSGMYNEQFF. The chain is built from TRBV7-3 and TRBJ2-1; the match to TRBD2 covers 12 bases. The junction had 5 bases not matched to a gene; V was cut back by 4 bases and J by 4 bases. CDR1 SGHTA and CDR2 FQGTGA come from the germline V gene. This CDR3 comprises 16 residues.

In this sample, this clone turned up once. The J gene is TRBJ2-5, the V gene TRBV6-6; 7 positions agree with TRBD2. J lost 2 bases, V lost 0 bases, and 6 bases had no gene match. Germline CDR1 reads MNHNY; CDR2 reads SVGAGI (reference sequence). The CDR3 sequence is 16 residues long. This chain's CDR3 is CASSYSQRGPQETQYF. The CDR3, as DNA: TGTGCCAGCAGTTACTCCCAGCGGGGCCCTCAAGAGACCCAGTACTTC.

Here the CDR3 DNA reads TGTGCCAGCAGCTTAGGGTCCGGGTCAGATACGCAGTATTTT. As protein: CASSLGSGSDTQYF. The chain is built from TRBV11-2 and TRBJ2-3, with D hard to call. The V end was cut by 1 base, the J end by 4 bases, with 9 bases between. The germline V gene encodes CDR1 SGHAT and CDR2 FQNNGV. This CDR3 spans 14 amino acids.

The chain has TRBV25-1 and TRBJ1-1; possible D gene TRBD1, 5 bases. The CDR3 is 14 amino acids. CDR1 MGHDK and CDR2 SYGVNS come from the germline V gene. With 5 bases removed from V and 2 bases from J, the gap between germline ends came to 12 bases. CDR3 DNA sequence: TGTGCCAGCAGTAACCGACAGCCCAACACTGAAGCTTTCTTT. It specifies CASSNRQPNTEAFF.